The T cell receptor beta chain described here comes from a study of cytomegalovirus exposure and HLA in healthy donors. General observations from the study: 87-base-pair reads could not separate some V segments, including TRBV6-2 and TRBV6-3. A later analysis reportedly found fewer N-insertions in an Asian-associated ancestry cluster than the approximately 730-donor mean. When analyzed later, a missense DCLRE1C variant was found to be linked to TCR beta V- and J-gene trimming.

This CDR3 has 14 residues. V was cut by 0 bases and J by 5 bases, with 11 bases left in between. Germline assignment: CDR1 SGHRS and CDR2 YFSETQ. PCR primers comprised 60 Vbeta and 13 Jbeta primers. The method was immunoSEQ multiplex PCR; TCRdb's version includes in-frame clones alone and lacks a portion of them. Of about 88,000 clones listed, around 80% are singletons. A note on this clone: Antigen specificity is unknown.

Sequences were obtained from PBMCs. The chain links TRBV5-1 to TRBJ1-2, with a weak D call TRBD1 (5 bases). The sequence was collected from a man younger than 45 in good health and CMV-seronegative. This CDR3 is CASSLEGPGYGYTF. In DNA form, the CDR3 reads TGCGCCAGCAGCTTGGAGGGGCCAGGGTATGGCTACACCTTC.